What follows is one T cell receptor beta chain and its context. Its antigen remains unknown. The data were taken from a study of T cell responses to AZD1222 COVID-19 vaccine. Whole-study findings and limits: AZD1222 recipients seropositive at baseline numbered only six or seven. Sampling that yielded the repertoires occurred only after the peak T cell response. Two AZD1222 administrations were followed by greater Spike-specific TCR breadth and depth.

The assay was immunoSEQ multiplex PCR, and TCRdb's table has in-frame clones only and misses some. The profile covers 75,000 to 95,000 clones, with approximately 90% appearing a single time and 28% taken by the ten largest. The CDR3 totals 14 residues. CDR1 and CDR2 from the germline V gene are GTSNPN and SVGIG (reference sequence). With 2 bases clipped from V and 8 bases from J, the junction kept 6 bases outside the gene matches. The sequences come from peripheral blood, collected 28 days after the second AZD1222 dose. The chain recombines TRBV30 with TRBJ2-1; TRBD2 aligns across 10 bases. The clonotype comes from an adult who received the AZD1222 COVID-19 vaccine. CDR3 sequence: CAWSPAGGRDEQFF. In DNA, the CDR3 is TGTGCCTGGAGTCCAGCGGGAGGGCGGGATGAGCAGTTCTTC.